This T cell receptor beta chain is drawn from a study of blood T cells in healthy people across ages. This CDR3 contains 17 residues. Trimming stripped 0 bases from V and 5 bases from J, with 17 bases between. Germline-derived CDR1 and CDR2 are KGHDR and SFDVKD. The second PCR ran 7 to 11 cycles with a sample-barcoded 5' primer and J-beta primers. Each cDNA was tagged by a template-switch adaptor containing 12 random nucleotides. Using its own MiXCR run on the 5' RACE reads, TCRdb lists one record per CDR3 protein. The profile shows around 1,900,000 distinct CDR3 sequences, roughly two fifths of them singletons. As to this clonotype: As yet, its antigen is unknown.

Study-wide points: Possibly, changes in expanded clonotypes were confounded because donor CMV status was unknown. Diversity was higher, and naive CD4+ cells more numerous, in long-lived donors than in aged donors.

V and J are TRBV24-1 and TRBJ2-3; D is perhaps TRBD1 or TRBD2 (6 bases each). This clonotype was obtained from a human donor in good health. Sequenced material: blood. CDR3 DNA sequence: TGTGCCACCAGTGATTTGCGACCGGGGGCCGAAGGAGATACGCAGTATTTT. This sequence encodes CATSDLRPGAEGDTQYF.